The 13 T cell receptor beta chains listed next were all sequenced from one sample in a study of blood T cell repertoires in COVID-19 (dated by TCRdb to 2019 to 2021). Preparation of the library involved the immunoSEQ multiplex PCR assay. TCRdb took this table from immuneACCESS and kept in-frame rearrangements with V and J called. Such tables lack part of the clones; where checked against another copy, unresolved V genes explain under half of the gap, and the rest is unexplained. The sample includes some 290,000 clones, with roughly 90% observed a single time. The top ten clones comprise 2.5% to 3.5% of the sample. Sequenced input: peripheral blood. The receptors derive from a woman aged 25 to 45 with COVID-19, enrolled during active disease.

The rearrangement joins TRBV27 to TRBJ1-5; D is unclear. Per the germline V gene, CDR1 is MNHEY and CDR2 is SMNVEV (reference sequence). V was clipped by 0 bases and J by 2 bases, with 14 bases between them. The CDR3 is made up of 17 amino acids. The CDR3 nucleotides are TGTGCCAGCAGTTTATCTCCCGCAGGTATGGGCAATCAGCCCCAGCATTTT. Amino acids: CASSLSPAGMGNQPQHF.

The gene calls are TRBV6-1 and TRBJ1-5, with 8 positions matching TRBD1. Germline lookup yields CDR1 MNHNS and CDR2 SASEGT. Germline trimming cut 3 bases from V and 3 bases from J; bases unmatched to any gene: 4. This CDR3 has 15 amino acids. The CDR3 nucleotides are TGTGCCAGCAGTGAGGGGACAGGCTCCAATCAGCCCCAGCATTTT. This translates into CASSEGTGSNQPQHF.

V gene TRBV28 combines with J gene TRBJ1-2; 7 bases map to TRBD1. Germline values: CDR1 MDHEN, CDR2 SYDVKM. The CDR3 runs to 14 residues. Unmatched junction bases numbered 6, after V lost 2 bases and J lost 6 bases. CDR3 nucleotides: TGTGCCAGCAGTTTAACGGGTCAGGGGGATGGCTACACCTTC. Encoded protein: CASSLTGQGDGYTF.

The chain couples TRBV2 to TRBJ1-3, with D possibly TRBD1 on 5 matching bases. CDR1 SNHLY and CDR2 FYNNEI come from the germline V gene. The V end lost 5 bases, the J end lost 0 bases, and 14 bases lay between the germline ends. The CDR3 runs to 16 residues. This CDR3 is CASSLRDSDSGNTIYF. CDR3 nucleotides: TGTGCCAGCAGTCTCCGGGACTCAGACTCTGGAAACACCATATATTTT.

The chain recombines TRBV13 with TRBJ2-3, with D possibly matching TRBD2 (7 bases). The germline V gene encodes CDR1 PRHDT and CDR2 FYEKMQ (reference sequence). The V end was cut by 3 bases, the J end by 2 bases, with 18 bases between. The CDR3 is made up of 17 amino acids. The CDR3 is CASSLGVRGANTDTQYF. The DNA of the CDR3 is TGTGCCAGCAGCTTGGGGGTTCGGGGGGCAAACACAGATACGCAGTATTTT.

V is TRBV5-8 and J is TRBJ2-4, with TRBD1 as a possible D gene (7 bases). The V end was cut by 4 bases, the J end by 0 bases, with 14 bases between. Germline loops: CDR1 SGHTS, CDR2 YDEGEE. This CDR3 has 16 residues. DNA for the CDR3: TGTGCCAGCAGCCCTCGACAGGGACTAGCCAAAAACATTCAGTACTTC. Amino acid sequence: CASSPRQGLAKNIQYF. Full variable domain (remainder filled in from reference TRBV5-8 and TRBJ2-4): EAGVTQSPTHLIKTRGQQATLRCSPISGHTSVYWYQQALGLGLQFLLWYDEGEERNRGNFPPRFSGRQFPNYSSELNVNALELEDSALYLCASSPRQGLAKNIQYFGAGTRLSVL.

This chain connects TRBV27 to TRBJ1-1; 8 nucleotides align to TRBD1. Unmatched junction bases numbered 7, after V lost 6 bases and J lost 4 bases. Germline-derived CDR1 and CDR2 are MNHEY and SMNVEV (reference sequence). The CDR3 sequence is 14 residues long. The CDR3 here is CASRPVTGGTEAFF. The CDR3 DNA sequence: TGTGCCAGCAGACCAGTAACAGGGGGCACTGAAGCTTTCTTT.

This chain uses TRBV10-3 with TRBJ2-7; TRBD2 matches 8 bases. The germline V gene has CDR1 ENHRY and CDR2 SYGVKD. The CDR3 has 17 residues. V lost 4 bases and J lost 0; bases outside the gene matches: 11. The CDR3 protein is CAISGPLTSGSSYEQYF. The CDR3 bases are TGTGCCATCAGTGGGCCCTTAACTAGCGGAAGCTCCTACGAGCAGTACTTC.

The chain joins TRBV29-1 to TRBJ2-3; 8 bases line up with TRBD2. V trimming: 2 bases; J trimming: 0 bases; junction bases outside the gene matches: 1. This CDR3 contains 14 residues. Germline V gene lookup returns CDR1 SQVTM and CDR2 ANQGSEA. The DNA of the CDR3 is TGCAGCGTTGAACCTAGCGGGAGCACAGATACGCAGTATTTT. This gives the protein CSVEPSGSTDTQYF.

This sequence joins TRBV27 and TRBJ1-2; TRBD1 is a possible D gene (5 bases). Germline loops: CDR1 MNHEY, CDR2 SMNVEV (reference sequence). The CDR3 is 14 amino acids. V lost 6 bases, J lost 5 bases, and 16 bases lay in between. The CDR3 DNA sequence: TGTGCCAGCAGATCTGGGACTGCAAGTTATGGCTACACCTTC. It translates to CASRSGTASYGYTF.

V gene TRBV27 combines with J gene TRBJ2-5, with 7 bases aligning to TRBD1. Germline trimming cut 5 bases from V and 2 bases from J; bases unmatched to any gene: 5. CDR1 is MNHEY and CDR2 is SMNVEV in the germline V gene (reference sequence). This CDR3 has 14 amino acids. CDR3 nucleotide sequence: TGTGCCAGCAGTAAAGGGGGCTGGCAAGAGACCCAGTACTTC. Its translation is CASSKGGWQETQYF.

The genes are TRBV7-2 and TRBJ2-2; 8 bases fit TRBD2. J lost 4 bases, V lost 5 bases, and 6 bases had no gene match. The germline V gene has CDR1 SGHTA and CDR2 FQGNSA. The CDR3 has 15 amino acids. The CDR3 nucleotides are TGTGCCAGCAGCCGGACTAGCTGGGGCACCGGGGAGCTGTTTTTT. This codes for CASSRTSWGTGELFF.

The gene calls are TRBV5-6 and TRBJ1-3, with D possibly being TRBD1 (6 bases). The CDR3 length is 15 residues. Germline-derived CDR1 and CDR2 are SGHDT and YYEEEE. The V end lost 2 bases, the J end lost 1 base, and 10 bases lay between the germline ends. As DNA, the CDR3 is TGTGCCAGCAGCTTCTTCAGGGGTTCTGGAAACACCATATATTTT. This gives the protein CASSFFRGSGNTIYF.